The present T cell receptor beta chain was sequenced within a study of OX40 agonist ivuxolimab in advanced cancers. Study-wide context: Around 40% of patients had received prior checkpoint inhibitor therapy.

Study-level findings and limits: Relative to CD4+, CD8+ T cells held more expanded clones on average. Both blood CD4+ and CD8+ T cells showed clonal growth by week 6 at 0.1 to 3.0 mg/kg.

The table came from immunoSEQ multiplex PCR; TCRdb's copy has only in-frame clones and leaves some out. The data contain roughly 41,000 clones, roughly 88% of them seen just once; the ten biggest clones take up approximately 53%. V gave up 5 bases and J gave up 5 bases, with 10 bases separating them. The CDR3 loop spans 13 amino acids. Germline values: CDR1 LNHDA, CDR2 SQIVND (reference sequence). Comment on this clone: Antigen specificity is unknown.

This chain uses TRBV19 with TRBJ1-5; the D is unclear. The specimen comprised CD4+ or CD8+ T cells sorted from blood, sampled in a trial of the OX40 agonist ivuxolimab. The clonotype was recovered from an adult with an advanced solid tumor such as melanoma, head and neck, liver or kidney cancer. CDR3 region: CASSFGVDQPQHF. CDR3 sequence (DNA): TGTGCCAGTAGTTTCGGTGTTGATCAGCCCCAGCATTTT.